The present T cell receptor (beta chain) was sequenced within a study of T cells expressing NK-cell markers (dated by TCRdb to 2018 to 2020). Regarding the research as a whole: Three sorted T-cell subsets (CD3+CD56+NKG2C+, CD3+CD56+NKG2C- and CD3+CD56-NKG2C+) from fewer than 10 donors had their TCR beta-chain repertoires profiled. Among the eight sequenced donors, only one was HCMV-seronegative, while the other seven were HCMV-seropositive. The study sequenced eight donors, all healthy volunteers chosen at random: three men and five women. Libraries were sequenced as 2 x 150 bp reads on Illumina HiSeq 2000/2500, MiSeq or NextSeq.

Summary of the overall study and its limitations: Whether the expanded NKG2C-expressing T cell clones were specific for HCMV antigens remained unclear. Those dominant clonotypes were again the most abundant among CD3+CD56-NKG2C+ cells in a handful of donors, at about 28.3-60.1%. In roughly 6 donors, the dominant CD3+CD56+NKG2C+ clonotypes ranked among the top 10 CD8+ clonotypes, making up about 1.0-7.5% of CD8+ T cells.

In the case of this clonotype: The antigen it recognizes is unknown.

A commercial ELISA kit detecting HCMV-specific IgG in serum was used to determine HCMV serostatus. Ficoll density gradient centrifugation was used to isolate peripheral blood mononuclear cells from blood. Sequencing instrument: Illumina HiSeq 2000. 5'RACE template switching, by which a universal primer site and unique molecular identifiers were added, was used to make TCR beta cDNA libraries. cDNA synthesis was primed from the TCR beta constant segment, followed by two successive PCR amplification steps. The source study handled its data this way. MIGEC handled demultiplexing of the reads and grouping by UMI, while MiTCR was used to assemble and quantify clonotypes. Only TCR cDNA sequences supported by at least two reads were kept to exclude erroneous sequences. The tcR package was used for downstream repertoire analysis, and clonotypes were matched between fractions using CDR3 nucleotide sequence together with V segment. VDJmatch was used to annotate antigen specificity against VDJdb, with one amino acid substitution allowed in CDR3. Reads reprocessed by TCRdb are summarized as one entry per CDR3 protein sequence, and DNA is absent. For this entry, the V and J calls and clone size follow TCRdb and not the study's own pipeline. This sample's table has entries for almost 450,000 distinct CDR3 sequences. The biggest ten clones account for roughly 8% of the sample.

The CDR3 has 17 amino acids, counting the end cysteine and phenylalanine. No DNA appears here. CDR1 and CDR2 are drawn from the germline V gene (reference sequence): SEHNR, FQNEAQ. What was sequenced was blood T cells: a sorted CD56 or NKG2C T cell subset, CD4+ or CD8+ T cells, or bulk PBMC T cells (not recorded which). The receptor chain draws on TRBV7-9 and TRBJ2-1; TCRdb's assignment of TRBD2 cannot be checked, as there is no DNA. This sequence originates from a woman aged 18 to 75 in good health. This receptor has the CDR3 CASSFSGSPSSYNEQFF. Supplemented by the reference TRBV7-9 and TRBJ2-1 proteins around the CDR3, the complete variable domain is DTGVSQNPRHKITKRGQNVTFRCDPISEHNRLYWYRQTLGQGPEFLTYFQNEAQLEKSRLLSDRFSAERPKGSFSTLEIQRTEQGDSAMYLCASSFSGSPSSYNEQFFGPGTRLTVL.